The entry below gives a single TCR beta chain sequence along with its context. The antigen remains undetermined. These data come from a study of T cell repertoires in cytomegalovirus infection. Between the trimmed V and J ends, which lost 0 bases and 11 bases, there was a span of 11 bases. The CDR3 spans 12 residues. Germline V CDR1 and CDR2: SGHKS, YYEKEE (reference sequence). MiXCR, applied by TCRdb to the reads, yields one record per CDR3 protein. The table records 750,000 to 900,000 distinct CDR3 sequences, 25% to 35% of them present only once. The chain joins TRBV5-5 to TRBJ1-1; the D gene is possibly TRBD1 (6 bases). The sample was cultured CD8+ T cells from PBMCs, taken from culture after CMV antigen stimulation. The clonotype originates from a human donor in good health (CMV status not recorded). Some clones in this sample may be carry-over from other donors' samples. The CDR3 sequence is CASSLGQVFAFF. The CDR3 DNA reads TGTGCCAGCAGCTTGGGACAGGTTTTCGCTTTCTTT.